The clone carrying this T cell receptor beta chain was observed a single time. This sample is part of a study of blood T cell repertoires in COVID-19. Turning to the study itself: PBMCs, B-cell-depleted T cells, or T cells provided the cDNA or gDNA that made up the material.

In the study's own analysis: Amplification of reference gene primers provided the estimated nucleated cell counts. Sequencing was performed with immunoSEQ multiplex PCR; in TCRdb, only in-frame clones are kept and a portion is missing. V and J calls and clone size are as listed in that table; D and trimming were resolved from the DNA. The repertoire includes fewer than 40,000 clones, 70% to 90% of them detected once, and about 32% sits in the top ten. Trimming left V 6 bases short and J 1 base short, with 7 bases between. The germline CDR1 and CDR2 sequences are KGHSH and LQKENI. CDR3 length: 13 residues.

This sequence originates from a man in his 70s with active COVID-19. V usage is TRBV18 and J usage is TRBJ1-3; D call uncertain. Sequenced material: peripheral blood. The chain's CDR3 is CASSTGSGNTIYF. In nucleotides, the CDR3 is TGTGCCAGCTCGACGGGGTCTGGAAACACCATATATTTT.